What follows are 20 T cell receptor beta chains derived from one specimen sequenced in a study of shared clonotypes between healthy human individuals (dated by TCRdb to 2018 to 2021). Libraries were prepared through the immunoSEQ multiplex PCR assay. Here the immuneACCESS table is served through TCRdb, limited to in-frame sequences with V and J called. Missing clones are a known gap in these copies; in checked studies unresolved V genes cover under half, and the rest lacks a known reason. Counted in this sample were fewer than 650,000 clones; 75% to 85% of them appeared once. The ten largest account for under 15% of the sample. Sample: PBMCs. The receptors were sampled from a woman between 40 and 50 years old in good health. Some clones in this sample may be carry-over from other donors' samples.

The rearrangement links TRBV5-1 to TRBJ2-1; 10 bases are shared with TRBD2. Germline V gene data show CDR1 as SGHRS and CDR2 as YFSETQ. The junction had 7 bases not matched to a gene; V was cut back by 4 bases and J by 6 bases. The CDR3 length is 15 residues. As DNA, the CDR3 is TGCGCCAGCAGCACCCTAGCGGGAGTCGTCAATGAGCAGTTCTTC. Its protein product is CASSTLAGVVNEQFF.

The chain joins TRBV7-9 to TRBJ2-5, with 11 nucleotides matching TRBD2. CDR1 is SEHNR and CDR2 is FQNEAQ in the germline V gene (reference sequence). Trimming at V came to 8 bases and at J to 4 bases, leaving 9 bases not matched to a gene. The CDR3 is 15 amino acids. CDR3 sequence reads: CASSEGLAGGETQYF. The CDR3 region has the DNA TGTGCCAGCTCGGAGGGCCTAGCGGGAGGAGAGACCCAGTACTTC.

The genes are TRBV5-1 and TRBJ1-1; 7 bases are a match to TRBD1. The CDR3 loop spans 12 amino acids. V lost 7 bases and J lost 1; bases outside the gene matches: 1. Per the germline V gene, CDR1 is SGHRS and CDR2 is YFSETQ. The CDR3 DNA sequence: TGCGCCAGCCGGACAGGGAACACTGAAGCTTTCTTT. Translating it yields CASRTGNTEAFF.

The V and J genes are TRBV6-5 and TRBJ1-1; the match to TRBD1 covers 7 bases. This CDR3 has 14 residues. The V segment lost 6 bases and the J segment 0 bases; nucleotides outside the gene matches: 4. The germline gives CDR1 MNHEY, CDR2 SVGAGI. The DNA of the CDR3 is TGTGCCAGCAGGGGCGGACAGGTGAACACTGAAGCTTTCTTT. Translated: CASRGGQVNTEAFF.

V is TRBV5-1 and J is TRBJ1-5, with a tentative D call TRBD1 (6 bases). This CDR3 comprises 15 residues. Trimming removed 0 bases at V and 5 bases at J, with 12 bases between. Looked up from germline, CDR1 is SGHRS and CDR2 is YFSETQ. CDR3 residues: CASSLVGGADQPQHF. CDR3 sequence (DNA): TGCGCCAGCAGCTTGGTGGGGGGCGCGGATCAGCCCCAGCATTTT.

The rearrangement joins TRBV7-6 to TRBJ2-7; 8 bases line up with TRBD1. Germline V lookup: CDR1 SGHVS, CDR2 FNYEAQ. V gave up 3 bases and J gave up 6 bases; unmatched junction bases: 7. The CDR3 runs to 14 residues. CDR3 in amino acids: CASSLQGASVEQYF. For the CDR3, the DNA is TGTGCCAGCAGCTTGCAGGGGGCGAGTGTCGAGCAGTACTTC.

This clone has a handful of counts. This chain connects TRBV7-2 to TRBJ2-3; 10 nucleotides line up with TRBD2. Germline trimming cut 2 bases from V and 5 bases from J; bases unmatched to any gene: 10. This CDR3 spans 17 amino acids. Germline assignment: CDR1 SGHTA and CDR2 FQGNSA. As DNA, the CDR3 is TGTGCCAGCAGCTTAAGCTCTAGCGGGAGACGTAAAGATACGCAGTATTTT. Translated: CASSLSSSGRRKDTQYF.

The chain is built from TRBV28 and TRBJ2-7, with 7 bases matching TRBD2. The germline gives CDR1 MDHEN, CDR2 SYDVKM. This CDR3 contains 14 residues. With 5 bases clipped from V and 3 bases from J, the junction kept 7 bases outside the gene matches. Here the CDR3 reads CASSRAGVDYEQYF. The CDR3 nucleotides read TGTGCCAGCAGTCGGGCGGGGGTTGACTACGAGCAGTACTTC.

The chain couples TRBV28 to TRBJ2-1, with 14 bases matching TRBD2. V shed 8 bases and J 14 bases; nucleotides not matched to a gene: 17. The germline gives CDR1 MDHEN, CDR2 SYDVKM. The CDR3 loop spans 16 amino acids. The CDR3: CASRAYGTSGSSGEFF. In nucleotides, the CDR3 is TGTGCCAGCCGGGCCTACGGGACTAGCGGGAGTAGTGGCGAGTTCTTC.

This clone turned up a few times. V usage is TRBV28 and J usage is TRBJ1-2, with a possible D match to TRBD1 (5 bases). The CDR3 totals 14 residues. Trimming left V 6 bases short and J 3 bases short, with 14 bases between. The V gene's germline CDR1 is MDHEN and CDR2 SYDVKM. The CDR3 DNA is TGTGCCAGCAGCCCCCCCGGGACGGACTATGGCTACACCTTC. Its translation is CASSPPGTDYGYTF.

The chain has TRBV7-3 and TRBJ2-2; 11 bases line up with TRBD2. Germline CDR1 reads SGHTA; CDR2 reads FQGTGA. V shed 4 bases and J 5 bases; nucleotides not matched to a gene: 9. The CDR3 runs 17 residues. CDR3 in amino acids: CASSSSSGTSGTGELFF. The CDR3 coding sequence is TGTGCCAGCAGCTCAAGCTCCGGGACTAGCGGTACCGGGGAGCTGTTTTTT.

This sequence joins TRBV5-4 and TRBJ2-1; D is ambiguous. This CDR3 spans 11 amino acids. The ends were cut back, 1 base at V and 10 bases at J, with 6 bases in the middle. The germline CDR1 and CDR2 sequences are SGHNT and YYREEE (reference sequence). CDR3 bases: TGTGCCAGCAGCTTGCTAATGGAGCAGTTCTTC. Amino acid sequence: CASSLLMEQFF. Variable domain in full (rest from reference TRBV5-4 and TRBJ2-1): ETGVTQSPTHLIKTRGQQVTLRCSSQSGHNTVSWYQQALGQGPQFIFQYYREEENGRGNFPPRFSGLQFPNYSSELNVNALELDDSALYLCASSLLMEQFFGPGTRLTVL.

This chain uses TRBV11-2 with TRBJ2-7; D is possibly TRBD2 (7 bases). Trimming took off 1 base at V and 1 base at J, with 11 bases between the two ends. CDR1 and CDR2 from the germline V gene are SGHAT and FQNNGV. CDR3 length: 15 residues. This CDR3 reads CASSLAGGRSYEQYF. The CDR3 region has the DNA TGTGCCAGCAGCTTAGCGGGGGGCCGATCCTACGAGCAGTACTTC.

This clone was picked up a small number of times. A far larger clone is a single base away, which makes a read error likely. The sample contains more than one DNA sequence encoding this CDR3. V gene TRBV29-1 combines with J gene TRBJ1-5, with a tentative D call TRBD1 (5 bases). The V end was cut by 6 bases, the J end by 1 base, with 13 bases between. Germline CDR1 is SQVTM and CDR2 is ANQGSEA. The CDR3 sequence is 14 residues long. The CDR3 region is CSVATDISNQPQHF. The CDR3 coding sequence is TGCAGCGTAGCCACGGACATCAGCAATCAGCCCCAGCATTTT. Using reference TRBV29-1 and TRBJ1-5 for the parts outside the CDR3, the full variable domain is SAVISQKPSRDICQRGTSLTIQCQVDSQVTMMFWYRQQPGQSLTLIATANQGSEATYESGFVIDKFPISRPNLTFSTLTVSNMSPEDSSIYLCSVATDISNQPQHFGDGTRLSIL.

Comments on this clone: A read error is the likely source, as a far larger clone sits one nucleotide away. The CDR3: CASTGGVGYTF. In DNA form, the CDR3 reads TGTGCCAGTACGGGGGGAGTTGGCTACACCTTC. The V gene is TRBV6-6, the J gene TRBJ1-2, with D possibly matching TRBD1 (5 bases). The germline V gene has CDR1 MNHNY and CDR2 SVGAGI (reference sequence). CDR3 length: 11 residues. V lost 9 bases to trimming and J lost 7 bases, with 12 bases between them.

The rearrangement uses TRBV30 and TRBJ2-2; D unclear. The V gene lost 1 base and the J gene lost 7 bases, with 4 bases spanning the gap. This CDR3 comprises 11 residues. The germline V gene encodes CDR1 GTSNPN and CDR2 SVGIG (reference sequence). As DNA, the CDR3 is TGTGCCTGGAGTGACTACGGGGAGCTGTTTTTT. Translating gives CAWSDYGELFF.

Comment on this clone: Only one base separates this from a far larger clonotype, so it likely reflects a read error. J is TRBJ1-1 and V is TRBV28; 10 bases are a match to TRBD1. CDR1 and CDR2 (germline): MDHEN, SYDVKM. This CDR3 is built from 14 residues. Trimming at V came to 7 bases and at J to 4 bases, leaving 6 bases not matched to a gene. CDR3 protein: CASIRQGAGTEAFF. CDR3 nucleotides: TGTGCCAGCATCAGACAGGGGGCGGGCACTGAAGCTTTCTTT.

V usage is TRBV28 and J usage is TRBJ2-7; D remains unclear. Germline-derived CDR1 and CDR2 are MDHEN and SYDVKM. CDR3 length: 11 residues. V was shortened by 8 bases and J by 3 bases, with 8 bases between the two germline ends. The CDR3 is CASGSFYEQYF. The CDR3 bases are TGTGCCAGCGGATCCTTCTACGAGCAGTACTTC.

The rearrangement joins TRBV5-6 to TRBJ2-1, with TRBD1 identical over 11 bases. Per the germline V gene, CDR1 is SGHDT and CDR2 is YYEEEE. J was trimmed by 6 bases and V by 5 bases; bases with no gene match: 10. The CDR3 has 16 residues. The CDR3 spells CASSPGQGEQGNEQFF. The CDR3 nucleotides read TGTGCCAGCAGTCCGGGACAGGGGGAACAGGGCAATGAGCAGTTCTTC.

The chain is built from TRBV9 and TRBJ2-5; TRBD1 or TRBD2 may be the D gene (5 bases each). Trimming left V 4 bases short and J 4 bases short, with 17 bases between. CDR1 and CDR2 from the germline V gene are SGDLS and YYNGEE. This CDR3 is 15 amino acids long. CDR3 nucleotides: TGTGCCAGCAGCTCAACCGGGACCCAGGGAGAGACCCAGTACTTC. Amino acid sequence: CASSSTGTQGETQYF.